The rows below give T cell receptor beta chains drawn from one sample of a study of T cell responses to AZD1222 COVID-19 vaccine. Here immunoSEQ multiplex PCR was the method, and the copy in TCRdb shows in-frame clones only, minus some. Here the sample spans around 130,000 clones, around 90% being singletons. The source was peripheral blood, collected 28 days after the second AZD1222 dose. Source of these receptors: an adult who received the AZD1222 COVID-19 vaccine. Both conserved end residues are part of each CDR3. D genes are given only for firm matches.

d_call j_call v_call cdr3_aa
NA TRBJ1-2 TRBV30 CALVVGRPYGYTF
NA TRBJ1-2 TRBV15 CATSRVASLNYGYTF
NA TRBJ1-3 TRBV14 CASSQDLRRLSGNTIYF
TRBD2 TRBJ2-1 TRBV20-1 CSASGRTSGGNNEQFF
NA TRBJ1-6 TRBV10-3 CAISEGRGENSPLHF
TRBD1 TRBJ1-3 TRBV27 CASSPGTAARGDTIYF
NA TRBJ2-1 TRBV11-3 CASSRGAGVGNEQFF
TRBD1 TRBJ1-5 TRBV24-1 CATSDPGQGSNQPQHF
TRBD2 TRBJ2-1 TRBV5-1 CASSLVVGGEHNEQFF
TRBD2 TRBJ2-2 TRBV5-5 CASSLRGEGTGELFF
NA TRBJ1-1 TRBV19 CASSLPRVSPEAFF
TRBD1 TRBJ2-3 TRBV29-1 CSALPQGADTQYF
TRBD1 TRBJ1-3 TRBV5-1 CASSFSGQGNTIYF
NA TRBJ2-2 TRBV7-2 CASSVLQGAGELFF
NA TRBJ2-5 TRBV2 CASRRMNQETQYF
TRBD1 TRBJ1-5 TRBV6-6 CASSFRGDNQPQHF
NA TRBJ1-5 TRBV28 CASNEGNNQPQHF
NA TRBJ1-2 TRBV27 CASSDRGVGYTF
NA TRBJ2-7 TRBV25-1 CASSDAGRIYEQYF
NA TRBJ2-3 TRBV19 CASSRVGSDTQYF
NA TRBJ2-1 TRBV29-1 CSVDGPGTWDEQFF
TRBD1 TRBJ2-1 TRBV28 CASSLGDRGGNEQFF
NA TRBJ1-1 TRBV2 CASQNTEAFF
NA TRBJ2-1 TRBV7-9 CASSQDSYNEQFF
NA TRBJ2-2 TRBV19 CASTNRPNTGELFF
TRBD1 TRBJ2-5 TRBV20-1 CSASLIATGFGETQYF
TRBD2 TRBJ2-3 TRBV7-3 CASSLTSGDPDTQYF
NA TRBJ2-5 TRBV6-2/TRBV6-3 CASSPTELQETQYF
TRBD2 TRBJ2-1 TRBV7-3 CASSSGLAGGGNEQFF
NA TRBJ1-4 TRBV5-1 CASSPRGVGEKLFF
NA TRBJ1-2 TRBV7-2 CASSLSVTDGQAGGGYTF
TRBD1 TRBJ1-2 TRBV11-2 CASSPPGQVPPRISGYTF
NA TRBJ1-1 TRBV4-3 CASSLKPGHNTEAFF
NA TRBJ2-2 TRBV19 CASNEQPNTGELFF
NA TRBJ1-2 TRBV27 CASGSGPYGYTF
NA TRBJ1-3 TRBV19 CASSIDSGAGNTIYF
TRBD2 TRBJ2-7 TRBV7-2 CASSLGSSGSSGREQYF
NA TRBJ1-2 TRBV4-3 CASSPSTSYGYTF
NA TRBJ2-4 TRBV6-6 CASSSAGDDKNIQYF
TRBD1 TRBJ2-3 TRBV24-1 CATSDKDRGRADTQYF
NA TRBJ2-1 TRBV6-5 CASRRPAYNEQFF
NA TRBJ2-2 TRBV7-6 CASSRTVTNTGELFF
NA TRBJ1-1 TRBV7-8 CASSLGGSMNTEAFF
TRBD1 TRBJ2-2 TRBV6-2/TRBV6-3 CASSYRGPNTGELFF
NA TRBJ1-5 TRBV19 CASSIRGGNQPQHF
NA TRBJ1-6 TRBV7-6 CASSSTLNSPLHF
TRBD1 TRBJ1-4 TRBV18 CASSPPSAGGGEKLFF
TRBD2 TRBJ2-5 TRBV4-3 CASSQDLLAGQETQYF
NA TRBJ2-5 TRBV11-3 CASSLGPTPGETQYF
TRBD1 TRBJ1-1 TRBV7-6 CASSLALDRRTEAFF
NA TRBJ1-4 TRBV4-2 CASSQDIGQGNEKLFF
NA TRBJ2-1 TRBV7-7 CASSFDSRPNEQFF
NA TRBJ2-7 TRBV6-5 CASSYSRGRSSYEQYF
NA TRBJ2-1 TRBV3-1/TRBV3-2 CASSPSAGGSSYNEQFF
NA TRBJ2-1 TRBV3-1/TRBV3-2 CASSQFSRGVRNEQFF
NA TRBJ2-5 TRBV11-2 CASSFTSETQYF